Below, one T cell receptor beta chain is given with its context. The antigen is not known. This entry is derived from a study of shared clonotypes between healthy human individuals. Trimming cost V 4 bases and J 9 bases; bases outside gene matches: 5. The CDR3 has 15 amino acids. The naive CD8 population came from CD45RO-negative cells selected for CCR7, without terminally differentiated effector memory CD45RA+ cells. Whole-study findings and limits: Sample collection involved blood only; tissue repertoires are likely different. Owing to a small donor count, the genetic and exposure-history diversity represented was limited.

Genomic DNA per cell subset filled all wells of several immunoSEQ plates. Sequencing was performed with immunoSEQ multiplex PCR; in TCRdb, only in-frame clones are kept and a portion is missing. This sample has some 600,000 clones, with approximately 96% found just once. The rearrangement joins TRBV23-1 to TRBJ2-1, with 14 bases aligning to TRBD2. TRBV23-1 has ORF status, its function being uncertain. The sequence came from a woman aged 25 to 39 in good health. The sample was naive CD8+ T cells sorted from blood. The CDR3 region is CASSPGTSGRAEQFF. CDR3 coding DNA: TGCGCCAGCAGTCCGGGGACTAGCGGGAGAGCTGAGCAGTTCTTC.